The rows below give T cell receptor beta chains drawn from one sample of a study of radiotherapy plus CTLA-4 blockade in lung cancer. Only in-frame clones appear in the TCRdb table, and some are missing; sequencing was by immunoSEQ multiplex PCR. Counted here are tens of thousands of clones, roughly four fifths occurring once; the ten biggest clones make up around 0.79%. The sample was peripheral blood, taken from a patient treated with radiotherapy plus ipilimumab. These receptors came from a human donor with non-small cell lung cancer who had stable disease on radiotherapy plus ipilimumab. Both conserved end residues are part of each CDR3. Each record gives: V gene, clone size, J gene, D gene, CDR3 protein, CDR3 DNA. A D gene is named only where the DNA matches it firmly. The listing skips clone size in some rows; elsewhere it reads once, few, many or a size class.

v_call: TRBV4-1; clone_size: few; j_call: TRBJ2-5; d_call: TRBD2; cdr3_aa: CASSQFTSGVPSETQYF; cdr3_nt: TGCGCCAGCAGCCAGTTCACTAGCGGGGTTCCCTCTGAGACCCAGTACTTC
v_call: TRBV6-1; clone_size: once; j_call: TRBJ2-7; d_call: TRBD2; cdr3_aa: CASFSSGNEQYF; cdr3_nt: TGTGCCAGCTTTTCTAGCGGGAACGAGCAGTACTTC
v_call: TRBV15; clone_size: few; j_call: TRBJ2-7; d_call: TRBD2; cdr3_aa: CATSRDKNSGSSYEQYF; cdr3_nt: TGTGCCACCAGCAGAGATAAAAATAGCGGGAGCTCCTACGAGCAGTACTTC
v_call: TRBV9; clone_size: NA; j_call: TRBJ2-2; d_call: NA; cdr3_aa: CASSVKQNTGELFF; cdr3_nt: TGTGCCAGCAGCGTAAAACAAAACACCGGGGAGCTGTTTTTT
v_call: TRBV13; clone_size: NA; j_call: TRBJ2-1; d_call: TRBD2; cdr3_aa: CASSTPGTSRRNEQFF; cdr3_nt: TGTGCCAGCAGCACCCCCGGGACTAGCCGTCGGAATGAGCAGTTCTTC
v_call: TRBV5-1; clone_size: once; j_call: TRBJ2-1; d_call: TRBD2; cdr3_aa: CASSTISGLAGRRDNEQFF; cdr3_nt: TGCGCCAGCAGCACAATTTCGGGACTAGCGGGAAGACGGGACAATGAGCAGTTCTTC
v_call: TRBV6-1; clone_size: NA; j_call: TRBJ2-3; d_call: TRBD2; cdr3_aa: CASSVTSGSSANPSDTQYF; cdr3_nt: TGTGCCAGCAGTGTGACTAGCGGGAGTTCAGCTAACCCCTCGGATACGCAGTATTTT
v_call: TRBV6-5; clone_size: NA; j_call: TRBJ2-3; d_call: TRBD2; cdr3_aa: CASSAVAGGSDTQYF; cdr3_nt: TGTGCCAGCAGTGCCGTGGCGGGGGGCTCAGATACGCAGTATTTT
v_call: TRBV7-3; clone_size: NA; j_call: TRBJ2-2; d_call: NA; cdr3_aa: CASSPGQTFTGELFF; cdr3_nt: TGTGCCAGCAGCCCGGGACAAACGTTCACCGGGGAGCTGTTTTTT
v_call: TRBV7-3; clone_size: NA; j_call: TRBJ1-6; d_call: NA; cdr3_aa: CASSSLWNSPLHF; cdr3_nt: TGTGCCAGCAGCTCCCTGTGGAATTCACCCCTCCACTTT
v_call: TRBV9; clone_size: NA; j_call: TRBJ1-3; d_call: NA; cdr3_aa: CASSVGASGNTIYF; cdr3_nt: TGTGCCAGCAGCGTAGGTGCCTCTGGAAACACCATATATTTT
v_call: TRBV5-4; clone_size: NA; j_call: TRBJ2-7; d_call: NA; cdr3_aa: CASSLYTGYEQYF; cdr3_nt: TGTGCCAGCAGCTTGTACACAGGGTACGAGCAGTACTTC